Below are 28 T cell receptor beta chains sequenced from a single sample in a study of T cell clones after liver transplantation. Produced via immunoSEQ multiplex PCR; TCRdb's table is partial and in-frame only. The sample holds some 80,000 clones, around 80% seen once. The source was CD4+ T cells from blood, collected 48 months after liver transplant. The receptors were sampled from a human patient who received a liver transplant. Among the T cells, some may be from the graft donor.

The chain joins TRBV29-1 to TRBJ2-7; perhaps TRBD2 as D (6 bases). Trimming removed 7 bases from V and 10 bases from J, with 23 bases in between. The CDR3 runs to 13 residues. Germline CDR1 SQVTM, CDR2 ANQGSEA. Here the CDR3 DNA reads TGCAGCGCCGGAACCGGGACTGAGTCGCGTCAGTACTTC. Its translation: CSAGTGTESRQYF.

The gene calls are TRBV4-2 and TRBJ2-3; D might be TRBD1 or TRBD2, each matching 5 bases. The CDR3 sequence is 16 residues long. The germline V gene has CDR1 LGHNA and CDR2 YNFKEQ. Trimming removed 2 bases at V and 3 bases at J, with 15 bases between. Here the CDR3 reads CASSQSEGLGTDTQYF. The CDR3 DNA sequence: TGTGCCAGCAGCCAATCAGAGGGGCTAGGGACAGATACGCAGTATTTT.

The chain joins TRBV30 to TRBJ2-1; D call uncertain. The CDR3 spans 11 residues. Germline CDR1 and CDR2: GTSNPN and SVGIG (reference sequence). Trimming stripped 4 bases from V and 5 bases from J, with 6 bases between. Written as DNA, the CDR3 is TGTGCCTGGACCCAAAACAATGAGCAGTTCTTC. This translates into CAWTQNNEQFF.

The V gene is TRBV7-2, the J gene TRBJ2-1; 13 positions agree with TRBD2. Per the germline V gene, CDR1 is SGHTA and CDR2 is FQGNSA. This CDR3 region has 16 residues. V lost 5 bases and J lost 7; bases outside the gene matches: 8. The CDR3 nucleotides are TGTGCCAGCAGCCCCACTAGCGGGGGGGCCATAAATGAGCAGTTCTTC. Amino acid sequence: CASSPTSGGAINEQFF.

This rearrangement joins TRBV6-6 to TRBJ2-2; D gene ambiguous. The V end lost 6 bases, the J end lost 4 bases, and 18 bases lay between the germline ends. CDR1 MNHNY and CDR2 SVGAGI come from the germline V gene (reference sequence). CDR3 length: 16 residues. The CDR3 is CASSPLGGEITGELFF. In nucleotides, the CDR3 is TGTGCCAGCAGCCCCCTAGGTGGGGAAATCACCGGGGAGCTGTTTTTT.

This clone came up once. The chain has TRBV18 and TRBJ2-4; the D gene could be TRBD1 or TRBD2 (5 bases each). Germline CDR1 is KGHSH and CDR2 is LQKENI. The CDR3 totals 16 residues. The V end was cut by 0 bases, the J end by 9 bases, with 18 bases between. This chain's CDR3 is CASSPPGPDPGSIQYF. CDR3 coding DNA: TGTGCCAGCTCACCACCGGGGCCCGATCCGGGGAGCATTCAGTACTTC.

The chain recombines TRBV7-9 with TRBJ1-1; TRBD1 agrees at 10 bases. The germline V gene encodes CDR1 SEHNR and CDR2 FQNEAQ (reference sequence). The CDR3 runs 14 residues. Trimming at V came to 0 bases and at J to 6 bases, leaving 1 base not matched to a gene. CDR3 nucleotide sequence: TGTGCCAGCAGCTTAGCCGGACAGGGGGCTGAAGCTTTCTTT. Residues: CASSLAGQGAEAFF. Complete variable domain (other parts from reference TRBV7-9 and TRBJ1-1): DTGVSQNPRHKITKRGQNVTFRCDPISEHNRLYWYRQTLGQGPEFLTYFQNEAQLEKSRLLSDRFSAERPKGSFSTLEIQRTEQGDSAMYLCASSLAGQGAEAFFGQGTRLTVV.

The rearrangement uses TRBV9 and TRBJ1-1; D may be TRBD1 (5 bases). Germline values: CDR1 SGDLS, CDR2 YYNGEE. The CDR3 contains 14 residues. V gave up 4 bases and J gave up 3 bases, with 13 bases separating them. CDR3 in DNA: TGTGCCAGCAGCTACTCCGGGGCCCACACTGAAGCTTTCTTT. As protein: CASSYSGAHTEAFF.

The chain has TRBV7-3 and TRBJ2-7; D perhaps matches TRBD2 (5 bases). This CDR3 spans 13 amino acids. Trimming removed 5 bases at V and 6 bases at J, with 14 bases between. Germline CDR1 SGHTA, CDR2 FQGTGA. The CDR3, as DNA: TGTGCCAGCAGCCAACCCACTAGAAGCGAGCAGTACTTC. It yields the protein CASSQPTRSEQYF.

V gene TRBV7-9 combines with J gene TRBJ2-1; 8 bases align to TRBD2. The CDR3 is 12 amino acids. With 3 bases clipped from V and 15 bases from J, the junction kept 7 bases outside the gene matches. Germline loops: CDR1 SEHNR, CDR2 FQNEAQ (reference sequence). Here the CDR3 DNA reads TGTGCCAGCAGCTTCGGACTAGCCAGGCTGTTCTTC. Translation: CASSFGLARLFF.

The chain is built from TRBV11-2 and TRBJ2-7; no definite D call. Germline V lookup: CDR1 SGHAT, CDR2 FQNNGV. The V gene lost 2 bases and the J gene lost 0 bases, with 5 bases spanning the gap. CDR3 size: 13 residues. CDR3 DNA: TGTGCCAGCAGCTTAACTTCCTCCTACGAGCAGTACTTC. It codes for CASSLTSSYEQYF.

The chain has TRBV6-1 and TRBJ1-5; 10 bases are a match to TRBD1. This CDR3 has 16 residues. Germline assignment: CDR1 MNHNS and CDR2 SASEGT. With 4 bases clipped from V and 3 bases from J, the junction kept 6 bases outside the gene matches. The CDR3, as DNA: TGTGCCAGCAGTGGAACCGGGACAGGGGTCAATCAGCCCCAGCATTTT. This encodes CASSGTGTGVNQPQHF.

This clone has only a few counts. Other DNA sequences in this specimen translate into the identical CDR3. The rearrangement joins TRBV5-6 to TRBJ2-7; 8 bases are a match to TRBD1. The CDR3 totals 14 residues. Germline V gives CDR1 SGHDT, CDR2 YYEEEE. V lost 0 bases and J lost 2; bases outside the gene matches: 1. The CDR3 protein is CASSLAGGAYEQYF. In DNA, the CDR3 is TGTGCCAGCAGCTTGGCAGGGGGCGCCTACGAGCAGTACTTC.

CDR3 DNA: TGCGCCAGCAGCTTGGCCGGTTCTCCAGGGAATGAGCAGTTCTTC. Translation: CASSLAGSPGNEQFF. V usage is TRBV5-1 and J usage is TRBJ2-1; D might be TRBD1 (5 bases). The V end lost 0 bases, the J end lost 7 bases, and 14 bases lay between the germline ends. The germline gives CDR1 SGHRS, CDR2 YFSETQ. The CDR3 is 15 residues long.

This chain uses TRBV7-9 with TRBJ1-5; D not resolved. The CDR3 covers 16 residues. V dropped 1 base and J dropped 0 bases, with 10 bases sitting between them. Germline-derived CDR1 and CDR2 are SEHNR and FQNEAQ (reference sequence). The CDR3 spells CASSLDGSLSNQPQHF. CDR3 nucleotides: TGTGCCAGCAGCTTAGATGGATCCCTTAGCAATCAGCCCCAGCATTTT.

The chain joins TRBV28 to TRBJ1-2; a possible D gene is TRBD1 (6 bases). The length of the CDR3 is 15 residues. V lost 6 bases and J lost 4, with 18 bases in between. Germline CDR1 MDHEN, CDR2 SYDVKM. The CDR3 nucleotides read TGTGCCAGCAGAGAGGGGGGAGAATGGTCCTATGGCTACACCTTC. Its translation: CASREGGEWSYGYTF.

The V call is TRBV6-5, the J call TRBJ1-1; 8 bases are shared with TRBD1. This CDR3 has 15 amino acids. After removal of 5 bases from V and 4 bases from J, the junction contained 9 bases not matched to a gene. CDR1 and CDR2 (germline): MNHEY, SVGAGI. CDR3 in DNA: TGTGCCAGCAGTCCCCGGGACAGGAGTGGCACTGAAGCTTTCTTT. Protein: CASSPRDRSGTEAFF.

This clone was counted only a few times. The V and J genes are TRBV5-6 and TRBJ2-5, with D unresolved. The CDR3 length is 14 residues. The V gene lost 1 base and the J gene lost 3 bases, with 10 bases spanning the gap. Germline CDR1 reads SGHDT; CDR2 reads YYEEEE. CDR3 nucleotides: TGTGCCAGCAGCTTGCGGCGCCCAAAAGAGACCCAGTACTTC. Translation: CASSLRRPKETQYF. Filled out from reference TRBV5-6 and TRBJ2-5, the complete variable domain reads DAGVTQSPTHLIKTRGQQVTLRCSPKSGHDTVSWYQQALGQGPQFIFQYYEEEERQRGNFPDRFSGHQFPNYSSELNVNALLLGDSALYLCASSLRRPKETQYFGPGTRLLVL.

This chain uses TRBV6-5 with TRBJ2-7; D possibly uses TRBD1 or TRBD2 (5 bases each). The ends were cut back, 4 bases at V and 0 bases at J, with 16 bases in the middle. The CDR3 contains 16 residues. Looked up from germline, CDR1 is MNHEY and CDR2 is SVGAGI. This CDR3 is CASSLSWDVSSYEQYF. The CDR3, as DNA: TGTGCCAGCAGTTTGTCGTGGGACGTCAGCTCCTACGAGCAGTACTTC.

V gene TRBV7-2 combines with J gene TRBJ1-3; a weak D match, TRBD1 (5 bases). Trimming removed 3 bases from V and 4 bases from J, with 19 bases in between. The CDR3 has 17 residues. The germline V gene encodes CDR1 SGHTA and CDR2 FQGNSA. DNA of the CDR3: TGTGCCAGCAGCTTTTATCCCCCTGGAGGGGTCGGAAACACCATATATTTT. It translates to CASSFYPPGGVGNTIYF.

The rearrangement links TRBV5-3 to TRBJ1-1; TRBD1 agrees at 8 bases. TRBV5-3 is designated an ORF whose function remains uncertain. This CDR3 contains 14 residues. The junction had 12 bases not matched to a gene; V was cut back by 3 bases and J by 11 bases. The CDR3 nucleotides read TGTGCCAGAAGCTACTGGGACAGGACCCTTTTGGCTTTCTTT. It specifies CARSYWDRTLLAFF.

The chain links TRBV5-1 to TRBJ1-5; the D is unclear. Germline CDR1 and CDR2: SGHRS and YFSETQ. The CDR3 spans 13 residues. Trimming stripped 4 bases from V and 0 bases from J, with 5 bases between. In DNA, the CDR3 is TGCGCCAGCAGCCTCAATAGCAATCAGCCCCAGCATTTT. It is translated as CASSLNSNQPQHF.

The V and J genes are TRBV19 and TRBJ1-3; TRBD1 matches at 12 bases. The J segment lost 3 bases and the V segment lost 9 bases, leaving 12 bases of the junction unmatched. The germline CDR1 and CDR2 sequences are LNHDA and SQIVND (reference sequence). The CDR3 is made up of 17 amino acids. CDR3 sequence reads: CASRGDRGLTDGNTIYF. Here the CDR3 DNA reads TGTGCCAGCCGAGGGGACAGGGGGCTGACGGATGGAAACACCATATATTTT.

The chain employs TRBV5-4 and TRBJ2-7; D may correspond to TRBD1 or TRBD2 (6 bases each). V gave up 1 base and J gave up 7 bases, with 18 bases separating them. The CDR3 has 15 amino acids. CDR1 SGHNT and CDR2 YYREEE come from the germline V gene (reference sequence). The CDR3 bases are TGTGCCAGCAGCTTGTTTTCGGGGGCACCTACGGAGCAGTACTTC. This encodes CASSLFSGAPTEQYF.

The chain joins TRBV7-9 to TRBJ1-1; perhaps TRBD1 as D (5 bases). The germline V gene encodes CDR1 SEHNR and CDR2 FQNEAQ (reference sequence). The CDR3 spans 13 residues. With 5 bases removed from V and 6 bases from J, the gap between germline ends came to 13 bases. In DNA form, the CDR3 reads TGTGCCAGCAGCCAAGGGTGGGACGCTGAAGCTTTCTTT. Encoded protein: CASSQGWDAEAFF.

V gene TRBV6-6 combines with J gene TRBJ2-2; no reliable D call. CDR3 length equals 14 residues. Germline V gene lookup returns CDR1 MNHNY and CDR2 SVGAGI (reference sequence). Trimming left V 7 bases short and J 1 base short, with 10 bases between. CDR3 sequence (DNA): TGTGCCAGCACACCCTTTTTGAACACCGGGGAGCTGTTTTTT. Protein product: CASTPFLNTGELFF.

The chain is built from TRBV7-6 and TRBJ2-7; D not certain. Deletions cut 4 bases from V and 2 bases from J, with 12 bases between. Germline CDR1 SGHVS, CDR2 FNYEAQ. The CDR3 has 14 amino acids. Here the CDR3 reads CASSSYSGPYEQYF. The DNA of the CDR3 is TGTGCCAGCAGCTCCTATTCAGGCCCCTACGAGCAGTACTTC.

The chain combines TRBV2 with TRBJ1-2; D is unresolved. CDR1 is SNHLY and CDR2 is FYNNEI in the germline V gene. V lost 2 bases and J lost 8, with 21 bases in between. CDR3 length: 16 amino acids. This CDR3 is CASSEKAASPVWGYTF. In DNA, the CDR3 is TGTGCCAGCAGTGAAAAGGCAGCAAGCCCCGTTTGGGGCTACACCTTC. Supplemented by reference TRBV2 and TRBJ1-2, the full variable domain reads EPEVTQTPSHQVTQMGQEVILRCVPISNHLYFYWYRQILGQKVEFLVSFYNNEISEKSEIFDDQFSVERPDGSNFTLKIRSTKLEDSAMYFCASSEKAASPVWGYTFGSGTRLTVV.